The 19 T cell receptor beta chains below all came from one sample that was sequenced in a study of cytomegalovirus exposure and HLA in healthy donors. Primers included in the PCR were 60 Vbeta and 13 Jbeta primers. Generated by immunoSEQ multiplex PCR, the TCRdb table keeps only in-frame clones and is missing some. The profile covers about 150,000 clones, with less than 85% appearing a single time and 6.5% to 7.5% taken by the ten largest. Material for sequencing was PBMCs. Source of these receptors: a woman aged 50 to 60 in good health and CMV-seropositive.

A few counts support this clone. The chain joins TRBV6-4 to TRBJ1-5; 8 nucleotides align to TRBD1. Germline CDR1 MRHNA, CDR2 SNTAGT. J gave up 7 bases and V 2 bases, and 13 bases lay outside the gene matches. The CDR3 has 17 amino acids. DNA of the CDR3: TGTGCCAGCAGTGACGAAACGTCACAGGGGGTAAAACAGCCCCAGCATTTT. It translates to CASSDETSQGVKQPQHF.

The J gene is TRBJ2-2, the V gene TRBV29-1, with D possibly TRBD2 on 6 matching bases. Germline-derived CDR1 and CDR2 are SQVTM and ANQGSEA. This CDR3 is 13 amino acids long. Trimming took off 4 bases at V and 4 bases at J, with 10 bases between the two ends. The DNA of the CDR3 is TGCAGCGTTGGGGGGGTGGGCACCGGGGAGCTGTTTTTT. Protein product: CSVGGVGTGELFF.

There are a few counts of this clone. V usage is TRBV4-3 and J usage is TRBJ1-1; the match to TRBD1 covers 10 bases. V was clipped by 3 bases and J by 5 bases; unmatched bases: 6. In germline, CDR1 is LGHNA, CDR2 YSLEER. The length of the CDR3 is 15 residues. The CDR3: CASSQGTGARTEAFF. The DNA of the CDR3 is TGCGCCAGCAGCCAGGGGACAGGGGCGAGGACTGAAGCTTTCTTT.

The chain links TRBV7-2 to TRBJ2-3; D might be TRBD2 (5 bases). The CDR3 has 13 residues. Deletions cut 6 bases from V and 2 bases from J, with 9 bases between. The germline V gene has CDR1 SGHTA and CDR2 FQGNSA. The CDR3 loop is CASRSGSTDTQYF. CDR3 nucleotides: TGTGCCAGCAGAAGCGGATCCACAGATACGCAGTATTTT.

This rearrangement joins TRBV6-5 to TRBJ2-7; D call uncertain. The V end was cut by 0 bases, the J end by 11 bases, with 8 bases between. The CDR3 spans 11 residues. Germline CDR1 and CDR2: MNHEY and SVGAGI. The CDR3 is CASSYSKHEYF. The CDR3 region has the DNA TGTGCCAGCAGTTACTCGAAACATGAGTACTTC.

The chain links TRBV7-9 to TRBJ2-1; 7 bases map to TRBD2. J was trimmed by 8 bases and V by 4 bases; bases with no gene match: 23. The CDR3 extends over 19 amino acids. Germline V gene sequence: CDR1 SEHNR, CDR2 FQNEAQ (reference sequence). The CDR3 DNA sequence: TGTGCCAGCAGCTCACCGCCCGGCGTGGGGGGGAGGGCACTGGATGAGCAGTTCTTC. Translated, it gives CASSSPPGVGGRALDEQFF.

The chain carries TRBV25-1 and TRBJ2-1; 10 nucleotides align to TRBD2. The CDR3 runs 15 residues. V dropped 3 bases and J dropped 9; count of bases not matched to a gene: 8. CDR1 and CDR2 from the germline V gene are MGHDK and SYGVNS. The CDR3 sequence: CASSDVGLAGVEQFF. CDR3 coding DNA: TGTGCCAGCAGTGATGTAGGTCTAGCGGGGGTTGAGCAGTTCTTC.

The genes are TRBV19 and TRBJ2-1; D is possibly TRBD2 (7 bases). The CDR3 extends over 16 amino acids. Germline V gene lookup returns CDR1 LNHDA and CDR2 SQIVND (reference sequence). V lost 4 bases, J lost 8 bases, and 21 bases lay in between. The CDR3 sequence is CASSKRSRGLTDEQFF. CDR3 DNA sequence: TGTGCCAGTAGTAAAAGATCGCGGGGGCTCACGGATGAGCAGTTCTTC.

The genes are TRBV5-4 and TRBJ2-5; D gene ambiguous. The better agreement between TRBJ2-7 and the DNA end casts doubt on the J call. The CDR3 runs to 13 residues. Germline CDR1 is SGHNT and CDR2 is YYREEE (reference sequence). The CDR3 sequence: CASSLGLPSEQYF. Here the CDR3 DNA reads TGTGCCAGCAGCTTGGGCTTACCCAGCGAGCAGTACTTC.

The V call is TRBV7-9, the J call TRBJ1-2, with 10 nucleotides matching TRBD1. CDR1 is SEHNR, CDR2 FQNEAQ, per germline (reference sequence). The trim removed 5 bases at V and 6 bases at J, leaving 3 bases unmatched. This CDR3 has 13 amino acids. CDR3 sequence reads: CASSRGQGNGYTF. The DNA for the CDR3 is TGTGCCAGCAGCCGGGGACAGGGGAATGGCTACACCTTC. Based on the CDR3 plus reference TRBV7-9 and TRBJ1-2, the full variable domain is DTGVSQNPRHKITKRGQNVTFRCDPISEHNRLYWYRQTLGQGPEFLTYFQNEAQLEKSRLLSDRFSAERPKGSFSTLEIQRTEQGDSAMYLCASSRGQGNGYTFGSGTRLTVV.

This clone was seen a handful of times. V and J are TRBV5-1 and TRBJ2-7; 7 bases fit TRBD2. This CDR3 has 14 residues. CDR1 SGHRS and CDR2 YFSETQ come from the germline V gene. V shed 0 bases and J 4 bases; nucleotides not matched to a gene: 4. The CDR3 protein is CASSLGTRNYEQYF. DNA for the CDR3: TGCGCCAGCAGCTTGGGGACTAGAAATTACGAGCAGTACTTC.

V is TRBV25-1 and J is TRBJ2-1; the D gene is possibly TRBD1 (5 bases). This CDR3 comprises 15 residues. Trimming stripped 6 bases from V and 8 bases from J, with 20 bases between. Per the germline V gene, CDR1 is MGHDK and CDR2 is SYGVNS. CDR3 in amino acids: CASRRSSLSTDEQFF. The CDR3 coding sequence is TGTGCCAGCAGGAGGAGCAGCCTTTCGACAGATGAGCAGTTCTTC.

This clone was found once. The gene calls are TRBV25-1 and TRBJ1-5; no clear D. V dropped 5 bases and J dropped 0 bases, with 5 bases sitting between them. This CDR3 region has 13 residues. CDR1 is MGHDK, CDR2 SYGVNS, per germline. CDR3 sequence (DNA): TGTGCCAGCAGTCGGGGTAGCAATCAGCCCCAGCATTTT. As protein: CASSRGSNQPQHF.

DNA for the CDR3: TGTGCCAGCATAGGCGGGGCCCCTAGGTACGAGCAGTACTTC. Its translation: CASIGGAPRYEQYF. The V call is TRBV27, the J call TRBJ2-7; a possible D gene is TRBD2 (6 bases). CDR1 and CDR2 from the germline V gene are MNHEY and SMNVEV (reference sequence). Trimming removed 7 bases from V and 4 bases from J, with 17 bases in between. The CDR3 spans 14 residues.

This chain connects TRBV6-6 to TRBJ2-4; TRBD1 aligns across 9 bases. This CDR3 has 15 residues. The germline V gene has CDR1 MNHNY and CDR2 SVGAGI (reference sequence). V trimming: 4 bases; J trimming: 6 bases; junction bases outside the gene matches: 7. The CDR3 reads CASSLNRGRINIQYF. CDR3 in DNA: TGTGCCAGCAGTTTGAACAGGGGGCGCATAAACATTCAGTACTTC.

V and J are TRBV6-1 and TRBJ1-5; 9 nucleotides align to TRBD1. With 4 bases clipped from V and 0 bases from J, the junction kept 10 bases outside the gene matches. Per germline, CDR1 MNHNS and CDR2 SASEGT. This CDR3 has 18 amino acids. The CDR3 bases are TGTGCCAGCAGTGCCTCGGGACAGGGTAAGAGTAGCAATCAGCCCCAGCATTTT. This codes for CASSASGQGKSSNQPQHF.

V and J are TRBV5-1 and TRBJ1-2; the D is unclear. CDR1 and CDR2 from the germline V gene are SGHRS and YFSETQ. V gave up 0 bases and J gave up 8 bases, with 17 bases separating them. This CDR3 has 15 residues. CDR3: CASSLGLNWMEGYTF. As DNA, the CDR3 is TGCGCCAGCAGCTTGGGACTCAATTGGATGGAGGGCTACACCTTC.

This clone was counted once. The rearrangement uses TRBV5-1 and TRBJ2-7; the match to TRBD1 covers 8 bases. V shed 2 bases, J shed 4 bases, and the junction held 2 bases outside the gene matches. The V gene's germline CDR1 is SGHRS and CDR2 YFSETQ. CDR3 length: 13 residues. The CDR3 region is CASSFTGGYEQYF. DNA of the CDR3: TGCGCCAGCAGCTTCACAGGGGGTTACGAGCAGTACTTC.

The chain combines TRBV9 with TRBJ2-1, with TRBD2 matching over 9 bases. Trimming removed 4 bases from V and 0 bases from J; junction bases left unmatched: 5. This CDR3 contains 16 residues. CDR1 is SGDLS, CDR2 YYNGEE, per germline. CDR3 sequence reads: CASSILAGTSYNEQFF. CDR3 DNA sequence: TGTGCCAGCAGCATTCTAGCGGGGACCTCCTACAATGAGCAGTTCTTC.